This T cell receptor (beta chain) was found in a study of OX40 agonist ivuxolimab in advanced cancers. The method was immunoSEQ multiplex PCR; TCRdb's version includes in-frame clones alone and lacks a portion of them. The sample includes some 52,000 clones, about 93% of them seen just once. After removal of 3 bases from V and 4 bases from J, the junction contained 6 bases not matched to a gene. The germline gives CDR1 MNHEY, CDR2 SMNVEV (reference sequence). There are 16 residues in the CDR3. The chain is built from TRBV27 and TRBJ2-6, with 7 bases fitting TRBD1. The source material was CD4+ or CD8+ T cells sorted from blood, sampled in a trial of the OX40 agonist ivuxolimab. This clonotype was obtained from an adult with an advanced solid tumor such as melanoma, head and neck, liver or kidney cancer. The chain's CDR3 is CASSFSTGPGANVLTF. The CDR3 DNA sequence: TGTGCCAGCAGTTTCTCGACAGGGCCCGGGGCCAACGTCCTGACTTTC.